This T cell receptor beta chain was found in a study of blood T cell repertoires in COVID-19. Study-wide context: Collection of acute and convalescent COVID-19 samples took place in the United States, Italy and Spain.

Enrollment of patients from Seattle took place during active infection, with longitudinal follow-up. In the original processing: Amplification with reference gene primers provided the estimates of nucleated cell counts. The method was immunoSEQ multiplex PCR; TCRdb's version includes in-frame clones alone and lacks a portion of them. That table supplies the V and J calls and clone size; D and trimming were determined from the DNA. Among about 230,000 clones listed, roughly 85% were seen once. The CDR3 totals 13 residues. Looked up from germline, CDR1 is SGHRS and CDR2 is YFSETQ. V was trimmed by 4 bases and J by 6 bases, leaving 13 bases between them.

The TCR was taken from a man in his fifties with COVID-19, enrolled during active disease. The sequencing input was peripheral blood. The chain combines TRBV5-1 with TRBJ1-2; maybe TRBD1 (6 bases). CDR3 sequence: CASSGGPFDGYTF. CDR3 DNA: TGCGCCAGCAGCGGGGGCCCCTTCGATGGCTACACCTTC.